This T cell receptor (beta chain) was sequenced for a study of spatial heterogeneity in lung cancer. Study-wide context: The donors comprised 60 to 80 untreated early-stage non-small cell lung cancer patients. PBMC samples from follow-up, when available, were sequenced at a median of roughly two years post-resection. Unique TCR and UMI combinations averaged more than ten appearances each in raw reads.

CDR3 length: 16 residues. Germline CDR1 reads KGHDR; CDR2 reads SFDVKD. With 3 bases removed from V and 1 base from J, the gap between germline ends came to 11 bases. Stated time point: blood at routine non-recurrence follow-up after resection. The input material, whole RNA from tumor, nontumor lung or frozen PBMC, was sequenced unsorted. Points on this clonotype: What it binds is not known.

TCRdb re-called the 5' RACE reads with MiXCR, one entry per CDR3 protein. Among around 30,000 distinct CDR3 sequences, 5% to 6% were seen once, and the ten largest hold 20% to 25%. Study results and limitations: Resection blood, more than follow-up blood, showed ubiquitous expanded tumor TCRs.

The rearrangement links TRBV24-1 to TRBJ2-2; D assignment may be TRBD1 or TRBD2 (5 bases each). Material: PBMCs, obtained at follow-up. This TCR derives from a male donor with early-stage non-small cell lung cancer. The CDR3 here is CATSDPGPMNTGELFF. In DNA form, the CDR3 reads TGTGCCACCAGTGATCCGGGACCGATGAACACCGGGGAGCTGTTTTTT.